These 9 T cell receptor beta chains share one sample of origin, sequenced in a study of blood T cell repertoires in COVID-19. Repertoires were generated with immunoSEQ multiplex PCR, while TCRdb's copy carries only in-frame clones and drops some. The sample contains about 210,000 clones, around 85% of which appear only once. Sequencing input: peripheral blood. The receptors were gathered from a man aged 40-49 years with acute or convalescent COVID-19.

This chain links TRBV24-1 with TRBJ2-7; D possibly corresponds to TRBD1 (5 bases). Trimming left V 6 bases short and J 2 bases short, with 13 bases between. The CDR3 has 14 residues. Looked up from germline, CDR1 is KGHDR and CDR2 is SFDVKD. CDR3 amino acids: CATSTATVPYEQYF. The CDR3 DNA reads TGTGCCACCAGTACTGCGACAGTTCCCTACGAGCAGTACTTC.

This chain links TRBV5-1 with TRBJ2-3; D remains ambiguous. The length of the CDR3 is 12 residues. Germline CDR1 is SGHRS and CDR2 is YFSETQ. Trimming took off 2 bases at V and 6 bases at J, with 7 bases between the two ends. DNA for the CDR3: TGCGCCAGCAGCTTATCACTTGATACGCAGTATTTT. Translation gives CASSLSLDTQYF.

This rearrangement joins TRBV7-6 to TRBJ2-1, with TRBD1 matching 7 bases. This CDR3 spans 15 amino acids. The germline CDR1 and CDR2 sequences are SGHVS and FNYEAQ. The V gene end was trimmed by 3 bases and the J gene end by 8 bases; junction bases not matched to a gene: 10. The CDR3 DNA is TGTGCCAGCAGCTTTCTCCCCGGGACAGCCGATGAGCAGTTCTTC. Encoded protein: CASSFLPGTADEQFF.

The chain combines TRBV27 with TRBJ2-7, with 8 bases matching TRBD1. The CDR3 length is 16 residues. V dropped 5 bases and J dropped 13; count of bases not matched to a gene: 22. CDR1 is MNHEY and CDR2 is SMNVEV in the germline V gene (reference sequence). CDR3 protein: CASSTKRDRILAEVYF. The CDR3 coding sequence is TGTGCCAGCAGTACTAAACGGGACAGGATATTAGCGGAGGTCTACTTC.

This chain connects TRBV3-1 (or the pseudogene TRBV3-2) to TRBJ2-7; the D gene is possibly TRBD2 (6 bases). V dropped 5 bases and J dropped 2 bases, with 13 bases sitting between them. CDR3 length: 14 residues. CDR1 is LGHDT, CDR2 YNNKEL, per germline (reference sequence). The CDR3 protein is CASSAWAGTYEQYF. CDR3 nucleotides: TGTGCCAGCAGCGCCTGGGCGGGAACCTACGAGCAGTACTTC.

CDR3 region: CASSPGLWANQETQYF. The CDR3 region has the DNA TGTGCCAGCAGCCCCGGTCTTTGGGCGAACCAAGAGACCCAGTACTTC. This chain connects TRBV14 to TRBJ2-5; D call uncertain. CDR1 and CDR2 from the germline V gene are SGHDN and FVKESK. With 4 bases removed from V and 0 bases from J, the gap between germline ends came to 15 bases. The CDR3 has 16 residues.

The gene calls are TRBV24-1 and TRBJ2-1; 11 nucleotides agree with TRBD2. The CDR3 runs 18 residues. Trimming took 4 bases from V and 0 from J; bases not matched to a gene: 7. The V gene's germline CDR1 is KGHDR and CDR2 SFDVKD. Written as DNA, the CDR3 is TGTGCCACCAGTGACCCTGGGACTAGCGGAAGCTCCTACAATGAGCAGTTCTTC. Amino acid sequence: CATSDPGTSGSSYNEQFF.

This clone has only one observation. The CDR3: CASSQDYNSQETQYF. The DNA for the CDR3 is TGTGCCAGCAGCCAAGATTACAACAGCCAAGAGACCCAGTACTTC. The chain uses TRBV3-1 (or the pseudogene TRBV3-2) and TRBJ2-5; D uncertain. V was pared by 0 bases and J by 1 base, with 9 bases between. Germline loops: CDR1 LGHDT, CDR2 YNNKEL (reference sequence). CDR3 length equals 15 residues.

The chain uses TRBV28 and TRBJ1-2, with TRBD1 matching over 9 bases. Losses at the gene ends were 7 bases for V and 4 bases for J; bases not matched to a gene: 10. CDR3 length: 15 amino acids. Germline V gives CDR1 MDHEN, CDR2 SYDVKM. CDR3 nucleotide sequence: TGTGCCAGCAACACTGAACAGGGGGCTATCTATGGCTACACCTTC. This gives the protein CASNTEQGAIYGYTF.